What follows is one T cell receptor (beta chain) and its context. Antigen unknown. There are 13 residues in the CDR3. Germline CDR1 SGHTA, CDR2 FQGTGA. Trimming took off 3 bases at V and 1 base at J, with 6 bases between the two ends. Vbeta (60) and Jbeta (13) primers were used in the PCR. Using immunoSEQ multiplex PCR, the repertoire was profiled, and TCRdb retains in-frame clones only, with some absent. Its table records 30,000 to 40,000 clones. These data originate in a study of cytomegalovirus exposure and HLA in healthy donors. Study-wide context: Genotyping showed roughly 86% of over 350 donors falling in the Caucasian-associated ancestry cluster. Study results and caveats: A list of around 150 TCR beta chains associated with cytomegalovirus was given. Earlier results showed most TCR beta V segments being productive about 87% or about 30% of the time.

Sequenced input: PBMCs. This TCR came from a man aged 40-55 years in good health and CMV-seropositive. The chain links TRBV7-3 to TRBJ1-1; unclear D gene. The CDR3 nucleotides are TGTGCCAGCAGCTTCCAAAAGAACACTGAAGCTTTCTTT. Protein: CASSFQKNTEAFF. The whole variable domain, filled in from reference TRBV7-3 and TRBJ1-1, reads GAGVSQTPSNKVTEKGKYVELRCDPISGHTALYWYRQSLGQGPEFLIYFQGTGAADDSGLPNDRFFAVRPEGSVSTLKIQRTERGDSAVYLCASSFQKNTEAFFGQGTRLTVV.